The entry below gives a single TCR beta chain sequence along with its context. PCR used 60 Vbeta primers and 13 Jbeta primers. Data came from immunoSEQ multiplex PCR; TCRdb stores just in-frame clones and leaves some out. The sample carries 150,000 to 200,000 clones, roughly three quarters recorded once. The data originate from a study of cytomegalovirus exposure and HLA in healthy donors. Germline-derived CDR1 and CDR2 are MDHEN and SYDVKM. J was trimmed by 3 bases and V by 6 bases; bases with no gene match: 5. There are 15 residues in the CDR3. This TCR was sampled from a middle-aged woman in good health and CMV-seronegative. The chain recombines TRBV28 with TRBJ2-5, with 12 positions matching TRBD2. Sequenced sample: PBMCs. CDR3 sequence (DNA): TGTGCCAGCAGCCTCGGACTAGCGGGAAAAGAGACCCAGTACTTC. Translation gives CASSLGLAGKETQYF. The full variable domain, in which reference TRBV28 and TRBJ2-5 provide the parts outside the CDR3, is DVKVTQSSRYLVKRTGEKVFLECVQDMDHENMFWYRQDPGLGLRLIYFSYDVKMKEKGDIPEGYSVSREKKERFSLILESASTNQTSMYLCASSLGLAGKETQYFGPGTRLLVL.